The rows below give T cell receptor beta chains drawn from one sample of a study of blood T cell repertoires in COVID-19. Assay: immunoSEQ multiplex PCR; the TCRdb copy retains only in-frame clones and omits some. This table holds a few hundred thousand clones, nearly 90% found once. What was sequenced was peripheral blood. The receptors shown here come from a woman aged 60-75 years with COVID-19, enrolled during active disease. CDR3s include the opening cysteine and the closing phenylalanine or tryptophan. Fields, in order: clone size, V gene, J gene, D gene, CDR3 DNA, CDR3 protein. The D gene is left open where the match is weak. Not every row has a clone size; where given, it reads once, few, many or a size class.

abundance: .
v_gene: TRBV19
j_gene: TRBJ1-5
d_gene: .
CDR3nt: TGTGCCAGTAGTATAGGGCAGGCTATCTTTAATCAGCCCCAGCATTTT
CDR3aa: CASSIGQAIFNQPQHF

abundance: .
v_gene: TRBV7-2
j_gene: TRBJ2-7
d_gene: .
CDR3nt: TGTGCCAGCAGCTTAGCGGCGGACATACTTTCCGAGCAGTACTTC
CDR3aa: CASSLAADILSEQYF

abundance: once
v_gene: TRBV3-1/TRBV3-2
j_gene: TRBJ1-4
d_gene: .
CDR3nt: TGTGCCAGCAGCCAAGATTGGGCCAATGAAAAACTGTTTTTT
CDR3aa: CASSQDWANEKLFF

abundance: .
v_gene: TRBV5-4
j_gene: TRBJ1-1
d_gene: TRBD1
CDR3nt: TGTGCCAGCAGCTATCCGGGACAGGGTGATTTCTTT
CDR3aa: CASSYPGQGDFF

abundance: .
v_gene: TRBV12-5
j_gene: TRBJ2-3
d_gene: TRBD1
CDR3nt: TGTGCTAGTGGTTTGGCAACAGGGGTTTACACAGATACGCAGTATTTT
CDR3aa: CASGLATGVYTDTQYF

abundance: .
v_gene: TRBV3-1/TRBV3-2
j_gene: TRBJ1-1
d_gene: .
CDR3nt: TGTGCCAGCAGCACCGGGGCCAGGGGAGGGACTGAAGCTTTCTTT
CDR3aa: CASSTGARGGTEAFF

abundance: .
v_gene: TRBV13
j_gene: TRBJ1-3
d_gene: .
CDR3nt: TGTGCCAGCAGCTTGCAGGGGTACGGAAACACCATATATTTT
CDR3aa: CASSLQGYGNTIYF

abundance: few
v_gene: TRBV19
j_gene: TRBJ1-4
d_gene: .
CDR3nt: TGTGCCTGCCGCGGAGCGGGCAGTGAAAAACTGTTTTTT
CDR3aa: CACRGAGSEKLFF

abundance: .
v_gene: TRBV30
j_gene: TRBJ1-5
d_gene: .
CDR3nt: TGTGCCTGGAGCCTCCAACTGGACACGTACAATCAGCCCCAGCATTTT
CDR3aa: CAWSLQLDTYNQPQHF

abundance: .
v_gene: TRBV6-5
j_gene: TRBJ1-5
d_gene: .
CDR3nt: TGTGCCAGCAAACGGACAGAGAATCAGCCCCAGCATTTT
CDR3aa: CASKRTENQPQHF

abundance: .
v_gene: TRBV6-2/TRBV6-3
j_gene: TRBJ1-1
d_gene: .
CDR3nt: TGTGCCAGCAGCACCCCCCGGCCGGGGAACACTGAAGCTTTCTTT
CDR3aa: CASSTPRPGNTEAFF

abundance: .
v_gene: TRBV18
j_gene: TRBJ1-1
d_gene: .
CDR3nt: TGTGCCAGCTCACCAGCGGAGACTGAAGCTTTCTTT
CDR3aa: CASSPAETEAFF

abundance: .
v_gene: TRBV11-2
j_gene: TRBJ2-7
d_gene: TRBD1
CDR3nt: TGTGCCAGCAGCTTAGTTGACAGGGCCTACGAGCAGTACTTC
CDR3aa: CASSLVDRAYEQYF

abundance: .
v_gene: TRBV3-1/TRBV3-2
j_gene: TRBJ1-5
d_gene: .
CDR3nt: TGTGCCAGCAGCCAAGGGACAGACAATCAGCCCCAGCATTTT
CDR3aa: CASSQGTDNQPQHF

abundance: .
v_gene: TRBV19
j_gene: TRBJ1-3
d_gene: .
CDR3nt: TGTGCCAGTTTCTTCGGGTATGGAAACACCATATATTTT
CDR3aa: CASFFGYGNTIYF

abundance: .
v_gene: TRBV4-3
j_gene: TRBJ1-1
d_gene: .
CDR3nt: TGCGCCAGCAGCCAAGATCGGGCCGGGACAAATGAAGCTTTCTTT
CDR3aa: CASSQDRAGTNEAFF

abundance: once
v_gene: TRBV5-5
j_gene: TRBJ1-1
d_gene: .
CDR3nt: TGTGCCAGCAGCTTGCGGCGGGGTGATACTGAAGCTTTCTTT
CDR3aa: CASSLRRGDTEAFF

abundance: .
v_gene: TRBV7-9
j_gene: TRBJ1-1
d_gene: TRBD1
CDR3nt: TGTGCCAGCAGCACAGGACAGGGAATGAACACTGAAGCTTTCTTT
CDR3aa: CASSTGQGMNTEAFF

abundance: .
v_gene: TRBV7-9
j_gene: TRBJ1-3
d_gene: .
CDR3nt: TGTGCCAGCAGCTTTTGGGTGCTGGACACGAGCTCTGGAAACACCATATATTTT
CDR3aa: CASSFWVLDTSSGNTIYF

abundance: .
v_gene: TRBV18
j_gene: TRBJ1-6
d_gene: .
CDR3nt: TGTGCCAGCTCCCCAACCATCGGACAGAGTAATTCACCCCTCCACTTT
CDR3aa: CASSPTIGQSNSPLHF

abundance: .
v_gene: TRBV7-9
j_gene: TRBJ2-1
d_gene: .
CDR3nt: TGTGCCAGCAGCTTAGAGACAGGAGTGCAGTTCTTC
CDR3aa: CASSLETGVQFF

abundance: .
v_gene: TRBV6-2/TRBV6-3
j_gene: TRBJ1-1
d_gene: .
CDR3nt: TGTGCCAGCAGTTTTGAGCCAGGGAGGAATGAAGCTTTCTTT
CDR3aa: CASSFEPGRNEAFF

abundance: .
v_gene: TRBV7-2
j_gene: TRBJ1-6
d_gene: TRBD1
CDR3nt: TGTGCCAGCAGCGTACAGACAGGGCCCTTTTCACCCCTCCACTTT
CDR3aa: CASSVQTGPFSPLHF

abundance: .
v_gene: TRBV7-2
j_gene: TRBJ1-4
d_gene: .
CDR3nt: TGTGCCAGCAGCTTTAGCAGTAATAATGAAAAACTGTTTTTT
CDR3aa: CASSFSSNNEKLFF

abundance: once
v_gene: TRBV2
j_gene: TRBJ1-1
d_gene: .
CDR3nt: TGTGCCAGCCTCCCAAGGGGCCCGACATCGAACACTGAAGCTTTCTTT
CDR3aa: CASLPRGPTSNTEAFF

abundance: .
v_gene: TRBV19
j_gene: TRBJ1-1
d_gene: .
CDR3nt: TGTGCCAGTAGTAAGAGAGCGGACACTGAAGCTTTCTTT
CDR3aa: CASSKRADTEAFF

abundance: .
v_gene: TRBV5-1
j_gene: TRBJ1-3
d_gene: TRBD1
CDR3nt: TGCGCCAGCAGCAGGACAGGGACTGACTCTGGAAACACCATATATTTT
CDR3aa: CASSRTGTDSGNTIYF

abundance: .
v_gene: TRBV30
j_gene: TRBJ2-7
d_gene: TRBD1
CDR3nt: TGTGCCTGGAACCTACTCCGGGACAGGGGGATCGAGCAGTACTTC
CDR3aa: CAWNLLRDRGIEQYF

abundance: .
v_gene: TRBV7-2
j_gene: TRBJ2-3
d_gene: .
CDR3nt: TGTGCCAGCAGCCGATCCAGAGATACGCAGTATTTT
CDR3aa: CASSRSRDTQYF

abundance: .
v_gene: TRBV2
j_gene: TRBJ1-1
d_gene: TRBD1
CDR3nt: TGTGCCAGCAGGGGACAGGTACACACTGAAGCTTTCTTT
CDR3aa: CASRGQVHTEAFF

abundance: .
v_gene: TRBV9
j_gene: TRBJ1-4
d_gene: TRBD1
CDR3nt: TGTGCCAGCAGCGCAGACAGGGATGAAAAACTGTTTTTT
CDR3aa: CASSADRDEKLFF

abundance: .
v_gene: TRBV4-2
j_gene: TRBJ1-4
d_gene: TRBD1
CDR3nt: TGTGCCAGCAGCCAGGCGGGGGGGACAGGGGGAGCTAATGAAAAACTGTTTTTT
CDR3aa: CASSQAGGTGGANEKLFF

abundance: once
v_gene: TRBV3-1/TRBV3-2
j_gene: TRBJ2-3
d_gene: .
CDR3nt: TGTGCCAGCAGCCTTAGTCCTACCAGCACAGATACGCAGTATTTT
CDR3aa: CASSLSPTSTDTQYF

abundance: .
v_gene: TRBV7-3
j_gene: TRBJ1-2
d_gene: TRBD1
CDR3nt: TGTGCCAGCAGCTTTTCACCAGGGGGTAACTATGGCTACACCTTC
CDR3aa: CASSFSPGGNYGYTF

abundance: .
v_gene: TRBV4-2
j_gene: TRBJ1-3
d_gene: .
CDR3nt: TGTGCCAGCAGCCAAGATCAGTTCTCTGGAAACACCATATATTTT
CDR3aa: CASSQDQFSGNTIYF

abundance: .
v_gene: TRBV6-6
j_gene: TRBJ1-2
d_gene: TRBD1
CDR3nt: TGTGCCAGCAGTTACGAGGGGGCGAGGTATGGCTACACCTTC
CDR3aa: CASSYEGARYGYTF

abundance: .
v_gene: TRBV4-1
j_gene: TRBJ2-3
d_gene: TRBD2
CDR3nt: TGCGCCAGCAGCCAAACCGGGACTAGCGCCGGGGATACGCAGTATTTT
CDR3aa: CASSQTGTSAGDTQYF

abundance: few
v_gene: TRBV15
j_gene: TRBJ2-7
d_gene: TRBD1
CDR3nt: TGTGCCACCAGCCTGAGGACAGGGACCTCCTACGAGCAGTACTTC
CDR3aa: CATSLRTGTSYEQYF

abundance: once
v_gene: TRBV19
j_gene: TRBJ1-1
d_gene: .
CDR3nt: TGTGCCAGTAGTATAGAAGGAGCCGACACTGAAGCTTTCTTT
CDR3aa: CASSIEGADTEAFF

abundance: .
v_gene: TRBV11-1
j_gene: TRBJ2-3
d_gene: .
CDR3nt: TGTGCCAGCAGCAGAGGGGGCGGGGGCACAGATACGCAGTATTTT
CDR3aa: CASSRGGGGTDTQYF

abundance: .
v_gene: TRBV6-5
j_gene: TRBJ1-2
d_gene: TRBD1
CDR3nt: TGTGCCAGCAGGGGTACAGGGGCGACTAACTATGGCTACACCTTC
CDR3aa: CASRGTGATNYGYTF

abundance: .
v_gene: TRBV4-2
j_gene: TRBJ2-3
d_gene: TRBD2
CDR3nt: TGTGCCAGCAGCCACGGACTAGCGGGGGGGAATACAGATACGCAGTATTTT
CDR3aa: CASSHGLAGGNTDTQYF

abundance: .
v_gene: TRBV5-4
j_gene: TRBJ2-1
d_gene: TRBD2
CDR3nt: TGTGCCAGCAGCTTGGGGGGACTAGCGTCCTACAATGAGCAGTTCTTC
CDR3aa: CASSLGGLASYNEQFF

abundance: .
v_gene: TRBV19
j_gene: TRBJ1-2
d_gene: TRBD1
CDR3nt: TGTGCCAGTAGTATTCGGGACAGACCCTATGGCTACACCTTC
CDR3aa: CASSIRDRPYGYTF

abundance: .
v_gene: TRBV15
j_gene: TRBJ2-3
d_gene: .
CDR3nt: TGTGCCACCAGCAGAGGGGGGGACACAGATACGCAGTATTTT
CDR3aa: CATSRGGDTDTQYF

abundance: .
v_gene: TRBV4-3
j_gene: TRBJ2-1
d_gene: TRBD1
CDR3nt: TGCGCCAGCAGCCAGAACTTTCTCCGGGACAGCTACAATGAGCAGTTCTTC
CDR3aa: CASSQNFLRDSYNEQFF